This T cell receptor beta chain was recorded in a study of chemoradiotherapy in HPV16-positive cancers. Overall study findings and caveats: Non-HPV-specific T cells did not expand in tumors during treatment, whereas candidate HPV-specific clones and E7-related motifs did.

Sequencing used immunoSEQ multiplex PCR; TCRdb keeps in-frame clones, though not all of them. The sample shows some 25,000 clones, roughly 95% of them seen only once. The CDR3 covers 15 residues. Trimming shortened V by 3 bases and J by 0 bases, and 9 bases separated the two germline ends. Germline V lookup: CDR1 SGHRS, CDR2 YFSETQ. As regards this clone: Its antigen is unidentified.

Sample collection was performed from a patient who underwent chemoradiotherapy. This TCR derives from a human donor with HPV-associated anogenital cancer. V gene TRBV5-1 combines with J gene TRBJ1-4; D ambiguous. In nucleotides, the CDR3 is TGCGCCAGCAGCTCGACCCCGGCAACTAATGAAAAACTGTTTTTT. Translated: CASSSTPATNEKLFF.